These 15 T cell receptor beta chains share one sample of origin, sequenced in a study of human T cells and chemical hapten exposure. Time point: patch test 2, 6 weeks after DPC sensitization. Described treatment: therapeutic diphenylcyclopropenone sensitization with weekly scalp DPC. TCRdb itself ran the RACE reads through MiXCR, one entry per CDR3 protein. The sample includes roughly 92,000 distinct CDR3 sequences, approximately 10% of them seen just once. This material consisted of whole blood, taken in connection with sensitization to the hapten diphenylcyclopropenone (DPC). The receptors stem from a woman aged 40 to 50 with alopecia areata. Some clones in this sample may be carry-over from other donors' samples.

Concerning this clonotype itself: With a much larger clone just one base away, this may be a read error. The rearrangement joins TRBV18 to TRBJ2-3; TRBD2 agrees at 14 bases. This CDR3 is built from 14 residues. Looked up from germline, CDR1 is KGHSH and CDR2 is LQKENI. The CDR3 loop reads CASRGLAGEDTRYF. The CDR3 nucleotides are TGTGCCAGCAGGGGACTAGCGGGAGAAGATACGCGGTATTTT.

This clonotype was counted between two and nine times. The chain carries TRBV7-9 and TRBJ2-2, with unresolved D. Looked up from germline, CDR1 is SEHNR and CDR2 is FQNEAQ (reference sequence). V shed 2 bases and J shed 1 base, with 8 bases lying between them. This CDR3 has 15 amino acids. CDR3 DNA: TGTGCCAGCAGCTTATCCGCACAGAACACCGGGGAGCTGTTTTTT. The encoded protein is CASSLSAQNTGELFF. The full variable domain, rest sourced from reference TRBV7-9 and TRBJ2-2, is DTGVSQNPRHKITKRGQNVTFRCDPISEHNRLYWYRQTLGQGPEFLTYFQNEAQLEKSRLLSDRFSAERPKGSFSTLEIQRTEQGDSAMYLCASSLSAQNTGELFFGEGSRLTVL.

The J gene is TRBJ2-3, the V gene TRBV20-1, with D perhaps given as TRBD1 or TRBD2 (6 bases each). CDR3 size: 15 residues. Germline-derived CDR1 and CDR2 are DFQATT and SNEGSKA (reference sequence). Trimming took off 1 base at V and 0 bases at J, with 11 bases between the two ends. In DNA, the CDR3 is TGCAGTGCTAGAGGGACGGGGGCTAGCACAGATACGCAGTATTTT. Translated, it gives CSARGTGASTDTQYF.

The CDR3 sequence: CASSLLGGGSSPLHF. The CDR3 DNA sequence: TGTGCCAGCAGCTTACTCGGAGGGGGCTCTTCACCCCTCCACTTT. The gene calls are TRBV7-3 and TRBJ1-6; 7 nucleotides agree with TRBD1. Germline CDR1 and CDR2: SGHTA and FQGTGA. This CDR3 comprises 15 residues. V shed 2 bases, J shed 9 bases, and the junction held 7 bases outside the gene matches. The full variable domain, its missing parts supplied by reference TRBV7-3 and TRBJ1-6, is GAGVSQTPSNKVTEKGKYVELRCDPISGHTALYWYRQSLGQGPEFLIYFQGTGAADDSGLPNDRFFAVRPEGSVSTLKIQRTERGDSAVYLCASSLLGGGSSPLHFGNGTRLTVT.

The V gene is TRBV12-3 or TRBV12-4, the J gene TRBJ2-3, with D possibly matching TRBD2 (6 bases). With 7 bases removed from V and 2 bases from J, the gap between germline ends came to 13 bases. The CDR3 sequence is 14 residues long. This chain's CDR3 is CASIPSGVTDTQYF. The DNA of the CDR3 is TGTGCCAGCATTCCCTCGGGGGTCACAGATACGCAGTATTTT.

This clonotype was detected ten times or more. The J gene is TRBJ1-2, the V gene TRBV12-3 or TRBV12-4; 9 nucleotides align to TRBD1. V lost 6 bases and J lost 7; bases outside the gene matches: 6. CDR3 size: 13 residues. The CDR3 DNA follows: TGTGCCAGCAGGCCGGGACAGGGTGGTGGCTACACCTTC. This translates into CASRPGQGGGYTF.

Many counts were recorded for this clonotype. The chain couples TRBV6-5 to TRBJ1-5; 7 nucleotides line up with TRBD1. The V gene end was trimmed by 2 bases and the J gene end by 1 base; junction bases not matched to a gene: 2. The germline V gene has CDR1 MNHEY and CDR2 SVGAGI. The CDR3 is 15 amino acids. The CDR3 here is CASSYTGASNQPQHF. In DNA, the CDR3 is TGTGCCAGCAGTTACACAGGGGCAAGCAATCAGCCCCAGCATTTT.

This clonotype was seen ten or more times. The chain is built from TRBV7-2 and TRBJ2-3; D ambiguous. The CDR3 is made up of 14 amino acids. With 5 bases removed from V and 0 bases from J, the gap between germline ends came to 9 bases. Germline values: CDR1 SGHTA, CDR2 FQGNSA. In nucleotides, the CDR3 is TGTGCCAGCAGCCCACTTACGAGCACAGATACGCAGTATTTT. It translates to CASSPLTSTDTQYF.

This clonotype was counted ten times or more. J is TRBJ2-5 and V is TRBV7-9; D possibly corresponds to TRBD2 (7 bases). Trimming stripped 3 bases from V and 5 bases from J, with 13 bases between. The germline V gene encodes CDR1 SEHNR and CDR2 FQNEAQ (reference sequence). The CDR3 has 14 amino acids. CDR3 DNA: TGTGCCAGCAGCTTGTCGGGGGGCCAGGAGACCCAGTACTTC. As protein: CASSLSGGQETQYF.

The J gene is TRBJ1-2, the V gene TRBV14; 10 bases fit TRBD1. The CDR3 spans 17 residues. Germline V gene lookup returns CDR1 SGHDN and CDR2 FVKESK. The J segment lost 7 bases and the V segment lost 0 bases, leaving 11 bases of the junction unmatched. CDR3 protein: CASSQDTTGTGVRGYTF. CDR3 bases: TGTGCCAGCAGCCAAGATACGACTGGGACAGGGGTTCGTGGCTACACCTTC.

This clonotype was detected many times. The chain carries TRBV12-1 and TRBJ2-2; the listed D gene, TRBD2, was not tested against the DNA. TRBV12-1 is marked as a pseudogene. The CDR3 runs 18 residues. The DNA of the CDR3 is TGTGCCAGCAGCTTTCGGCTTGGGCCTCCGACGGACACCGGGGAGCTGTTTTTT. This codes for CASSFRLGPPTDTGELFF.

The chain combines TRBV2 with TRBJ2-5; D is ambiguous. The CDR3 consists of 11 residues. The V gene lost 7 bases and the J gene lost 5 bases, with 8 bases spanning the gap. Germline V gene sequence: CDR1 SNHLY, CDR2 FYNNEI. CDR3 DNA sequence: TGTGCCAGCAACCTCGGGGAGACCCAGTACTTC. Its translation: CASNLGETQYF.

This clonotype was recorded at least ten times. The genes are TRBV11-2 and TRBJ2-5; D unresolved. CDR1 and CDR2 (germline): SGHAT, FQNNGV. V was clipped by 0 bases and J by 5 bases, with 4 bases between them. The CDR3 spans 12 residues. The CDR3 sequence is CASSLDAETQYF. The CDR3 nucleotides read TGTGCCAGCAGCTTAGATGCGGAGACCCAGTACTTC. Full variable domain (remainder filled in from reference TRBV11-2 and TRBJ2-5): EAGVAQSPRYKIIEKRQSVAFWCNPISGHATLYWYQQILGQGPKLLIQFQNNGVVDDSQLPKDRFSAERLKGVDSTLKIQPAKLEDSAVYLCASSLDAETQYFGPGTRLLVL.

At least ten counts were recorded for this clonotype. This chain uses TRBV25-1 with TRBJ1-5; maybe TRBD1 (6 bases). CDR3 length: 15 residues. V lost 4 bases, J lost 4 bases, and 14 bases lay in between. Germline values: CDR1 MGHDK, CDR2 SYGVNS. The CDR3 loop reads CASSATGSPNQPQHF. The CDR3 bases are TGTGCCAGCAGTGCCACAGGGAGCCCGAATCAGCCCCAGCATTTT.

This clonotype was detected ten times or more. V gene TRBV19 combines with J gene TRBJ2-1; D is possibly TRBD2 (6 bases). Trimming pared 6 bases from V and 6 bases from J, leaving 15 bases between. Germline CDR1 is LNHDA and CDR2 is SQIVND (reference sequence). This CDR3 is built from 14 residues. CDR3 amino acids: CASSLAARANEQFF. The CDR3 DNA is TGTGCCAGTAGCTTAGCGGCGCGGGCCAATGAGCAGTTCTTC. The full variable domain, with the rest looked up from reference TRBV19 and TRBJ2-1, is DGGITQSPKYLFRKEGQNVTLSCEQNLNHDAMYWYRQDPGQGLRLIYYSQIVNDFQKGDIAEGYSVSREKKESFPLTVTSAQKNPTAFYLCASSLAARANEQFFGPGTRLTVL.